This T cell receptor beta chain was captured in a study of T cells after yellow fever vaccination. Study-level points and caveats: Few clonotypes appeared in both CD4 and CD8 compartments.

Looked up from germline, CDR1 is SGDLS and CDR2 is YYNGEE. The CDR3 consists of 14 residues. V lost 4 bases to trimming and J lost 0 bases; unmatched junction nucleotides: 3. A process of 5'RACE template switching, which added a universal primer site and UMIs, was used to make TCR cDNA. TCRdb redid the calling of the 5' RACE reads with MiXCR, one entry per CDR3 protein. Here the sample spans more than 55,000 distinct CDR3 sequences, about 7% being singletons. Ten or more counts support this clonotype. Antigen specificity is unknown. The TCR was taken from a man aged 25 to 40 who received the YFV17D yellow fever vaccine. The V call is TRBV9, the J call TRBJ2-7; 8 bases line up with TRBD2. The sample here was CD8+ T cells sorted from PBMCs, taken 15 days after the yellow fever booster vaccination. CDR3 protein: CASSPGGDSYEQYF. CDR3 DNA sequence: TGTGCCAGCAGCCCGGGAGGGGACTCCTACGAGCAGTACTTC.